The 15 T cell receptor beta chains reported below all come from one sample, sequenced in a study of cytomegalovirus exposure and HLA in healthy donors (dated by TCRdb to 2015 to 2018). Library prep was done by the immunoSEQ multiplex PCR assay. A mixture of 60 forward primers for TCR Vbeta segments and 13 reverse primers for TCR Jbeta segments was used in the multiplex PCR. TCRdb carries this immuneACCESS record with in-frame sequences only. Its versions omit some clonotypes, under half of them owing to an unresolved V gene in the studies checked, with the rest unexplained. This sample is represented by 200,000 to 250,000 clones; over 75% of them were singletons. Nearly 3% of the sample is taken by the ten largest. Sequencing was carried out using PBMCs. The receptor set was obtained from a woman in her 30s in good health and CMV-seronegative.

Written as DNA, the CDR3 is TGTGCCAGCGTCACCGGGACTAGCGCCAATGAGCAGTTCTTC. It specifies CASVTGTSANEQFF. V is TRBV5-6 and J is TRBJ2-1, with 10 bases lining up with TRBD2. Per the germline V gene, CDR1 is SGHDT and CDR2 is YYEEEE. CDR3 length equals 14 residues. V was pared by 7 bases and J by 6 bases, with 7 bases of the junction left unmatched. The full variable domain, with the rest looked up from reference TRBV5-6 and TRBJ2-1, is DAGVTQSPTHLIKTRGQQVTLRCSPKSGHDTVSWYQQALGQGPQFIFQYYEEEERQRGNFPDRFSGHQFPNYSSELNVNALLLGDSALYLCASVTGTSANEQFFGPGTRLTVL.

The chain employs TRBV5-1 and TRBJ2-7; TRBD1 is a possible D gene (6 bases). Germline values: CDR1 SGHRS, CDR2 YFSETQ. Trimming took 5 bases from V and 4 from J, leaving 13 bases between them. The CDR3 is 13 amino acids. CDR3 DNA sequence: TGCGCCAGCAGATCGGACAGTATGTACGAGCAGTACTTC. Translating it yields CASRSDSMYEQYF.

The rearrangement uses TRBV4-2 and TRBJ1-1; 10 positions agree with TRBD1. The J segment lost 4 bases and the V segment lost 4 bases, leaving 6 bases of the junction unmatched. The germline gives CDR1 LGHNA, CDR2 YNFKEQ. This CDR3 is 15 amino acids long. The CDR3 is CASSPDRTGGTEAFF. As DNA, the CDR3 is TGTGCCAGCAGCCCCGATCGGACAGGGGGCACTGAAGCTTTCTTT.

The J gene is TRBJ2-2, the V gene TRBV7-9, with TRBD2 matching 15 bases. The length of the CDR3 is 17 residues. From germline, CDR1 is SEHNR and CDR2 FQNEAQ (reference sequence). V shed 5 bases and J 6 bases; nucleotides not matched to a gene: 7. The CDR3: CASSHGTSGRPAGELFF. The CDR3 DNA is TGTGCCAGCAGCCACGGGACTAGCGGGAGGCCCGCCGGGGAGCTGTTTTTT.

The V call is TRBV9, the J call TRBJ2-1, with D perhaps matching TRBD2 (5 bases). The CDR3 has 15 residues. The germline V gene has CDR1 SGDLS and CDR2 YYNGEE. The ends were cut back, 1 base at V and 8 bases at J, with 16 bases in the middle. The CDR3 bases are TGTGCCAGCAGCGTATGGTGGGAGAGTTTCGATGAGCAGTTCTTC. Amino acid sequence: CASSVWWESFDEQFF.

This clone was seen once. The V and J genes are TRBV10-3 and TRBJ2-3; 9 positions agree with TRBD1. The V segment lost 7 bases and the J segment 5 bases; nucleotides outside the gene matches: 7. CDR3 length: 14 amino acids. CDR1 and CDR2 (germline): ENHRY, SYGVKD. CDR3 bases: TGTGCCATCAAGGAACAGGGGGCAGGAGATACGCAGTATTTT. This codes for CAIKEQGAGDTQYF.

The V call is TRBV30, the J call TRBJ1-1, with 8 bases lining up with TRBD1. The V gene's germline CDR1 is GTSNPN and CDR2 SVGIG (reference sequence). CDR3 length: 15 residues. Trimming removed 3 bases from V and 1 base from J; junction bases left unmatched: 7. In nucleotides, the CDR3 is TGTGCCTGGAGACCGATAGGACAGGGGAACACTGAAGCTTTCTTT. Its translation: CAWRPIGQGNTEAFF. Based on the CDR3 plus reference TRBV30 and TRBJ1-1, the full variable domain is SQTIHQWPATLVQPVGSPLSLECTVEGTSNPNLYWYRQAAGRGLQLLFYSVGIGQISSEVPQNLSASRPQDRQFILSSKKLLLSDSGFYLCAWRPIGQGNTEAFFGQGTRLTVV.

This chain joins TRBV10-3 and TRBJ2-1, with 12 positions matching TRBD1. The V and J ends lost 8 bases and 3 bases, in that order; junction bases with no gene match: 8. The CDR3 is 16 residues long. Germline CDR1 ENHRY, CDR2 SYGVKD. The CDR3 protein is CAIQGTGGADYNEQFF. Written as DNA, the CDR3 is TGTGCCATCCAAGGGACAGGGGGCGCGGACTACAATGAGCAGTTCTTC.

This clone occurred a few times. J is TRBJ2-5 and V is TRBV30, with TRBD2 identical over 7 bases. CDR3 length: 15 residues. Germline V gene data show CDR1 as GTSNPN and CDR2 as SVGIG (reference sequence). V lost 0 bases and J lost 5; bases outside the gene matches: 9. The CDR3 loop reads CAWSVLRETRETQYF. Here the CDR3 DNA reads TGTGCCTGGAGTGTGTTGCGGGAGACGCGGGAGACCCAGTACTTC. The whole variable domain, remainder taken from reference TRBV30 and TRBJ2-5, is SQTIHQWPATLVQPVGSPLSLECTVEGTSNPNLYWYRQAAGRGLQLLFYSVGIGQISSEVPQNLSASRPQDRQFILSSKKLLLSDSGFYLCAWSVLRETRETQYFGPGTRLLVL.

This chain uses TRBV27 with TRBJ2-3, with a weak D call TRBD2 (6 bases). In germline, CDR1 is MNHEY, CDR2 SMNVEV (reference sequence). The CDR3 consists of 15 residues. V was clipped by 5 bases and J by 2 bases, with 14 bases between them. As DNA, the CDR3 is TGTGCCAGCAGTCGGGACTCTTACTACACAGATACGCAGTATTTT. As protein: CASSRDSYYTDTQYF.

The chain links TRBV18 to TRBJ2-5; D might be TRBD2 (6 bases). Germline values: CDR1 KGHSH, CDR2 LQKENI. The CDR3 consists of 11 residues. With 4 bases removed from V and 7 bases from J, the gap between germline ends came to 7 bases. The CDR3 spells CASSLGGTQYF. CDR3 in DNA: TGTGCCAGCTCACTGGGGGGGACCCAGTACTTC.

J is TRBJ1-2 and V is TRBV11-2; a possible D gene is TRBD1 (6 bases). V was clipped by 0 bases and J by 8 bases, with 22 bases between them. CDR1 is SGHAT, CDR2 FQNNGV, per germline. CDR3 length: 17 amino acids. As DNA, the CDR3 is TGTGCCAGCAGCTTAGATTGGGACGGACAGACCCGACGGGGCTACACCTTC. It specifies CASSLDWDGQTRRGYTF.

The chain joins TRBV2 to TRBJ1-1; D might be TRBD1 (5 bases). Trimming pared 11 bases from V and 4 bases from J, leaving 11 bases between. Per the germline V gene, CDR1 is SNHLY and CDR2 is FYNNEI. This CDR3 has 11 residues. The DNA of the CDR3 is TGTGCCCCGGGGGGGTCCACTGAAGCTTTCTTT. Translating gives CAPGGSTEAFF.

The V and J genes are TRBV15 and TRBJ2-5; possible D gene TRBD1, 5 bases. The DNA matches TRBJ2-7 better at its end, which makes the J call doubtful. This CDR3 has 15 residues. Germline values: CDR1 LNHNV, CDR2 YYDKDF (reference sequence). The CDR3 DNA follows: TGTGCCACCAGCAGAGGAGGAAGGGGAATCTACGAGCAGTACTTC. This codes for CATSRGGRGIYEQYF.

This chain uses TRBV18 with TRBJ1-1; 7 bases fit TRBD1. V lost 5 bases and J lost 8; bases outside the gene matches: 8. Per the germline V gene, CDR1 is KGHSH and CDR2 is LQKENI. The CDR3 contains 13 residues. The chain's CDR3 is CASSKQGRMEAFF. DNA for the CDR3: TGTGCCAGCTCAAAACAGGGGCGGATGGAAGCTTTCTTT.